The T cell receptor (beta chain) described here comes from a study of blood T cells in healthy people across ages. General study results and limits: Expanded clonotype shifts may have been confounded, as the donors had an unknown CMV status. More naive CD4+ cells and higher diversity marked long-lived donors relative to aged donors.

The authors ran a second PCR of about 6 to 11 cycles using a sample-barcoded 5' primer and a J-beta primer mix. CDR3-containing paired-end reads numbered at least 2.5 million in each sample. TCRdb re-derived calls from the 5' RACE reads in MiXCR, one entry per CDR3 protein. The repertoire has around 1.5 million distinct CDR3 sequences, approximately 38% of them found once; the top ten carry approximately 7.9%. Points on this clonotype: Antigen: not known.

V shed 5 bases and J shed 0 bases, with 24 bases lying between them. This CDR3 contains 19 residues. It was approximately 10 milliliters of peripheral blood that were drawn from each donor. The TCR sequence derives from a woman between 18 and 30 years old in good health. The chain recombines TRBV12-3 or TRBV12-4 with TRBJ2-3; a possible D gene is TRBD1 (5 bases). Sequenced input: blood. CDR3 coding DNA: TGTGCCAGCAGTCCGCATTTCTATCAGGGCCCTCCTAGCACAGATACGCAGTATTTT. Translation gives CASSPHFYQGPPSTDTQYF.